These 5 T cell receptor beta chains originate from one sample sequenced in a study of PD-1 blockade in classical Hodgkin lymphoma. Time point described: cycle 4 day 1 (C4D1), after 6 weeks of nivolumab. Patients all relapsed after autologous stem cell transplantation, and there was variation in brentuximab vedotin exposure. It was by magnetic negative selection that CD4+ T cells were purified from thawed PBMCs. TCRdb's copy holds only in-frame clones and misses some; the assay was immunoSEQ multiplex PCR. The sample consists of about 30,000 clones, approximately 86% of them appearing once. Source: CD4+ T cells from blood, taken before the fourth cycle of nivolumab. These receptors came from a human donor with classical Hodgkin lymphoma.

This clone was detected once. The V and J genes are TRBV10-3 and TRBJ2-7, with 12 bases lining up with TRBD2. The CDR3 has 15 amino acids. Germline V lookup: CDR1 ENHRY, CDR2 SYGVKD. The ends lost 7 bases at V and 0 bases at J; junction bases unmatched: 4. As DNA, the CDR3 is TGTGCCATCAAGACTAGCGGGGGTAGCTCCTACGAGCAGTACTTC. Amino acids: CAIKTSGGSSYEQYF.

The chain employs TRBV5-1 and TRBJ2-6; unclear D gene. V was pared by 0 bases and J by 0 bases, with 4 bases between. Germline CDR1 reads SGHRS; CDR2 reads YFSETQ. The CDR3 extends over 15 amino acids. CDR3 amino acids: CASSLANSGANVLTF. The DNA for the CDR3 is TGCGCCAGCAGCTTGGCGAACTCTGGGGCCAACGTCCTGACTTTC.

The chain links TRBV18 to TRBJ2-5; 9 bases agree with TRBD1. The CDR3 consists of 14 residues. The V and J ends lost 3 bases and 4 bases, in that order; junction bases with no gene match: 3. CDR1 and CDR2 (germline): KGHSH, LQKENI. The CDR3 sequence is CASSPQTGGETQYF. DNA for the CDR3: TGTGCCAGCTCACCTCAGACAGGGGGAGAGACCCAGTACTTC.

For the CDR3, the DNA is TGTGCCAGTAGTATAGAACGGGGCCCGCAAGAGACCCAGTACTTC. This gives the protein CASSIERGPQETQYF. The rearrangement joins TRBV19 to TRBJ2-5; D is tentatively TRBD1 or TRBD2 (5 bases each). From germline, CDR1 is LNHDA and CDR2 SQIVND (reference sequence). This CDR3 spans 15 amino acids. V lost 0 bases and J lost 2, with 10 bases in between.

The rearrangement uses TRBV5-1 and TRBJ2-1; the D call may be TRBD1 or TRBD2 (6 bases each). In germline, CDR1 is SGHRS, CDR2 YFSETQ. Trimming stripped 5 bases from V and 0 bases from J, with 12 bases between. The CDR3 runs 15 residues. This CDR3 reads CASRPGAVSYNEQFF. The CDR3 nucleotides are TGCGCCAGCAGACCGGGGGCGGTCTCCTACAATGAGCAGTTCTTC.